Each of the 13 T cell receptor beta chains below was sequenced from the same sample in a study of blood T cell repertoires in COVID-19. Assay used: immunoSEQ multiplex PCR; TCRdb lists only in-frame clones, some missing. The data hold a few hundred thousand clones, with just over 85% observed a single time. The sample was PBMCs or T cells enriched from blood (not recorded which). Receptors were obtained from a man aged 40-49 years who had recovered from COVID-19.

This clone was seen only a few times. The V gene is TRBV7-2, the J gene TRBJ1-4; a weak D match, TRBD1 (5 bases). V dropped 5 bases and J dropped 8 bases, with 18 bases sitting between them. Looked up from germline, CDR1 is SGHTA and CDR2 is FQGNSA. The CDR3 has 15 amino acids. DNA for the CDR3: TGTGCCAGCAGCCCACCGGGGGACCTGAGCGAAAAACTGTTTTTT. Its translation: CASSPPGDLSEKLFF.

The chain carries TRBV3-1 (or the pseudogene TRBV3-2) and TRBJ1-2; D gene uncertain. The CDR3 spans 14 residues. Trimming stripped 3 bases from V and 4 bases from J, with 12 bases between. The germline CDR1 and CDR2 sequences are LGHDT and YNNKEL (reference sequence). CDR3 sequence (DNA): TGTGCCAGCAGCCAGTTCTCAGAACGCTATGGCTACACCTTC. It specifies CASSQFSERYGYTF.

The chain carries TRBV5-1 and TRBJ1-1, with unresolved D. V was cut by 2 bases and J by 7 bases, with 12 bases left in between. Germline V lookup: CDR1 SGHRS, CDR2 YFSETQ. The CDR3 spans 13 residues. The CDR3 sequence is CASSFKQTNEAFF. Written as DNA, the CDR3 is TGCGCCAGCAGCTTCAAACAGACAAATGAAGCTTTCTTT.

The chain recombines TRBV14 with TRBJ2-2; 12 bases are shared with TRBD2. Losses at the gene ends were 0 bases for V and 6 bases for J; bases not matched to a gene: 17. Per germline, CDR1 SGHDN and CDR2 FVKESK. The CDR3 totals 21 residues. The CDR3 DNA reads TGTGCCAGCAGCCAAGAGTCCAGGGCTAGCGGGGGGGCCGGACGTGCCGGGGAGCTGTTTTTT. Protein sequence: CASSQESRASGGAGRAGELFF.

The chain employs TRBV23-1 and TRBJ2-7, with TRBD2 matching 9 bases. TRBV23-1 is an open reading frame, and its role is uncertain. V dropped 0 bases and J dropped 2; count of bases not matched to a gene: 5. The CDR3 has 16 residues. CDR3 loop: CASSQSGAGGPYEQYF. The CDR3 DNA is TGCGCCAGCAGTCAATCGGGAGCGGGGGGCCCCTACGAGCAGTACTTC.

The chain employs TRBV6-5 and TRBJ2-2; 8 nucleotides agree with TRBD2. CDR3 length: 16 amino acids. CDR1 is MNHEY, CDR2 SVGAGI, per germline. V dropped 2 bases and J dropped 1; count of bases not matched to a gene: 3. CDR3 sequence (DNA): TGTGCCAGCAGTTACAACCTAGCGGGGAACACCGGGGAGCTGTTTTTT. This gives the protein CASSYNLAGNTGELFF.

This chain joins TRBV5-1 and TRBJ2-1; 8 bases fit TRBD2. CDR1 is SGHRS and CDR2 is YFSETQ in the germline V gene. CDR3 length equals 16 residues. Unmatched junction bases numbered 14, after V lost 0 bases and J lost 12 bases. This chain's CDR3 is CASSLANAGGTQGQFF. The CDR3 bases are TGCGCCAGCAGCTTGGCCAACGCGGGGGGTACCCAGGGGCAGTTCTTC.

This chain uses TRBV7-8 with TRBJ1-5; D is perhaps TRBD1 (6 bases). Trimming removed 1 base from V and 0 bases from J, with 16 bases in between. Germline lookup yields CDR1 SGHVS and CDR2 FQNEAQ. This CDR3 is 18 amino acids long. The CDR3: CASSLGAQGPLSNQPQHF. The DNA of the CDR3 is TGTGCCAGCAGCTTAGGTGCACAGGGACCCCTTAGCAATCAGCCCCAGCATTTT.

The rearrangement links TRBV4-1 to TRBJ2-4, with 7 bases matching TRBD2. This CDR3 is built from 16 residues. V gave up 2 bases and J gave up 1 base; unmatched junction bases: 5. The germline V gene has CDR1 MGHRA and CDR2 YSYEKL. Here the CDR3 reads CASSQMGRGAKNIQYF. The CDR3 DNA follows: TGCGCCAGCAGCCAAATGGGGCGGGGGGCCAAAAACATTCAGTACTTC.

The chain is built from TRBV30 and TRBJ1-4, with D possibly matching TRBD1 (5 bases). The germline V gene has CDR1 GTSNPN and CDR2 SVGIG (reference sequence). V was cut by 0 bases and J by 7 bases, with 15 bases left in between. This CDR3 contains 15 residues. The CDR3 loop is CAWSVSPTGGEKLFF. The CDR3 DNA follows: TGTGCCTGGAGTGTATCTCCTACAGGTGGTGAAAAACTGTTTTTT.

The rearrangement joins TRBV6-2 or TRBV6-3 to TRBJ2-5; TRBD1 agrees at 9 bases. Trimming took 5 bases from V and 4 from J; bases not matched to a gene: 5. The CDR3 is 14 amino acids. Germline V gene lookup returns CDR1 MNHEY and CDR2 SVGEGT. CDR3 nucleotide sequence: TGTGCCAGCAGTCCCGGGACAGGGAGAGAGACCCAGTACTTC. Translated: CASSPGTGRETQYF.

The gene calls are TRBV29-1 and TRBJ2-7, with a weak D call TRBD1 (6 bases). CDR3 length equals 13 residues. The V end was cut by 0 bases, the J end by 3 bases, with 9 bases between. CDR1 is SQVTM, CDR2 ANQGSEA, per germline. Here the CDR3 reads CSVEEGAFYEQYF. CDR3 sequence (DNA): TGCAGCGTTGAAGAGGGGGCGTTCTACGAGCAGTACTTC.

This chain links TRBV7-9 with TRBJ1-5; no firm D call. This CDR3 contains 12 residues. Trimming removed 3 bases at V and 9 bases at J, with 9 bases between. Germline-derived CDR1 and CDR2 are SEHNR and FQNEAQ (reference sequence). The CDR3 DNA sequence: TGTGCCAGCAGCTTCGAGGATACGCCCCAGCATTTT. Amino acid sequence: CASSFEDTPQHF.